The next 26 T cell receptor beta chains were all read from a single sample in a study of neurological immune-mediated disorders. TCRdb analysed the 5' RACE reads with MiXCR anew, one entry per CDR3 protein. The sample carries under 70,000 distinct CDR3 sequences, approximately 3.6% recorded once. Sequencing was performed on PBMCs. All receptors derive from an older woman with multiple sclerosis.

This clonotype has a count of ten or more. V usage is TRBV20-1 and J usage is TRBJ2-4; 8 nucleotides agree with TRBD1. CDR3 length equals 16 residues. After removal of 5 bases from V and 4 bases from J, the junction contained 13 bases not matched to a gene. Germline V CDR1 and CDR2: DFQATT, SNEGSKA (reference sequence). The CDR3: CSAYLTGGLLKNIQYF. The CDR3 bases are TGCAGTGCTTATTTAACAGGGGGTTTACTGAAAAACATTCAGTACTTC.

At least ten counts were recorded for this clonotype. The rearrangement joins TRBV7-9 to TRBJ1-5, with D perhaps TRBD1 (6 bases). V shed 6 bases and J shed 6 bases, with 15 bases lying between them. The germline V gene has CDR1 SEHNR and CDR2 FQNEAQ (reference sequence). CDR3 length equals 14 residues. CDR3 nucleotide sequence: TGTGCCAGCAGGGCGGACAGCGGGAGTCAGCCCCAGCATTTT. Translating gives CASRADSGSQPQHF.

This rearrangement joins TRBV7-9 to TRBJ2-7; 9 nucleotides match TRBD1. Germline V gene data show CDR1 as SEHNR and CDR2 as FQNEAQ (reference sequence). The CDR3 length is 14 residues. J gave up 6 bases and V 2 bases, and 5 bases lay outside the gene matches. The CDR3 sequence: CASSLTGGRGEQYF. The CDR3 DNA reads as TGTGCCAGCAGCTTAACAGGGGGCAGGGGCGAGCAGTACTTC. Variable domain in full (rest from reference TRBV7-9 and TRBJ2-7): DTGVSQNPRHKITKRGQNVTFRCDPISEHNRLYWYRQTLGQGPEFLTYFQNEAQLEKSRLLSDRFSAERPKGSFSTLEIQRTEQGDSAMYLCASSLTGGRGEQYFGPGTRLTVT.

The sample holds many counts of this clonotype. The chain combines TRBV11-2 with TRBJ2-5; D is ambiguous. CDR1 and CDR2 (germline): SGHAT, FQNNGV. V lost 0 bases, J lost 5 bases, and 4 bases lay in between. CDR3 size: 12 residues. The CDR3 region is CASSLDRETQYF. The CDR3 nucleotides are TGTGCCAGCAGCTTAGATCGGGAGACCCAGTACTTC.

This clonotype has a count of ten or more. The chain combines TRBV7-2 with TRBJ1-5; D ambiguous. The CDR3 is 13 residues long. V was pared by 4 bases and J by 6 bases, with 10 bases between. Per the germline V gene, CDR1 is SGHTA and CDR2 is FQGNSA. The CDR3 is CASSSAMGQPQHF. As DNA, the CDR3 is TGTGCCAGCAGCTCCGCAATGGGTCAGCCCCAGCATTTT.

This clonotype was seen many times. The chain's CDR3 is CASSWAPSINQPQHF. CDR3 DNA sequence: TGTGCCAGCAGTTGGGCCCCCTCCATCAATCAGCCCCAGCATTTT. The gene calls are TRBV2 and TRBJ1-5; D gene uncertain. The CDR3 spans 15 residues. From germline, CDR1 is SNHLY and CDR2 FYNNEI. Trimming shortened V by 5 bases and J by 3 bases, and 14 bases separated the two germline ends. The entire variable domain, with the rest obtained from reference TRBV2 and TRBJ1-5, is as follows: EPEVTQTPSHQVTQMGQEVILRCVPISNHLYFYWYRQILGQKVEFLVSFYNNEISEKSEIFDDQFSVERPDGSNFTLKIRSTKLEDSAMYFCASSWAPSINQPQHFGDGTRLSIL.

Many counts were recorded for this clonotype. The gene calls are TRBV14 and TRBJ2-3; TRBD1 agrees at 8 bases. The CDR3 extends over 15 amino acids. J lost 3 bases, V lost 4 bases, and 6 bases had no gene match. Germline-derived CDR1 and CDR2 are SGHDN and FVKESK. The CDR3 spells CASSPRDRRTDTQYF. CDR3 DNA: TGTGCCAGCAGCCCCCGGGACAGGAGGACAGATACGCAGTATTTT. Filled out from reference TRBV14 and TRBJ2-3, the complete variable domain reads EAGVTQFPSHSVIEKGQTVTLRCDPISGHDNLYWYRRVMGKEIKFLLHFVKESKQDESGMPNNRFLAERTGGTYSTLKVQPAELEDSGVYFCASSPRDRRTDTQYFGPGTRLTVL.

This clonotype was counted ten times or more. This sequence joins TRBV28 and TRBJ1-6; 7 bases match TRBD1. This CDR3 comprises 17 residues. The germline gives CDR1 MDHEN, CDR2 SYDVKM. V lost 6 bases, J lost 3 bases, and 11 bases stayed unmatched. Here the CDR3 reads CASSLGTGADYNSPLHF. The CDR3 nucleotides are TGTGCCAGCAGCCTTGGTACAGGGGCGGACTATAATTCACCCCTCCACTTT.

This clonotype was seen repeatedly, ten times or more. The chain combines TRBV28 with TRBJ1-2; tentatively, D is TRBD1 (5 bases). Trimming removed 8 bases from V and 3 bases from J, with 19 bases in between. This CDR3 comprises 15 residues. The germline gives CDR1 MDHEN, CDR2 SYDVKM. CDR3 region: CASGFWVRGDYGYTF. CDR3 bases: TGTGCCAGCGGCTTCTGGGTTAGGGGAGACTATGGCTACACCTTC.

This clonotype has a count of ten or more. The rearrangement uses TRBV5-1 and TRBJ1-2; D perhaps matches TRBD1 (5 bases). The CDR3 sequence is 10 residues long. V lost 4 bases and J lost 8, with 6 bases in between. Germline V gives CDR1 SGHRS, CDR2 YFSETQ. CDR3 amino acids: CASSKGGYTF. In DNA, the CDR3 is TGCGCCAGCAGCAAGGGGGGCTACACCTTC.

This clonotype was seen repeatedly, ten times or more. The chain joins TRBV4-3 to TRBJ2-3; D call uncertain. This CDR3 is built from 15 residues. CDR1 LGHNA and CDR2 YSLEER come from the germline V gene. V gave up 1 base and J gave up 2 bases, with 10 bases separating them. CDR3 loop: CASSQGTILTDTQYF. The DNA of the CDR3 is TGCGCCAGCAGCCAAGGAACAATCCTCACAGATACGCAGTATTTT.

This clonotype was seen many times. The rearrangement uses TRBV6-2 or TRBV6-3 and TRBJ1-5, with D tentatively TRBD1 (6 bases). This CDR3 comprises 13 residues. Germline V gene lookup returns CDR1 MNHEY and CDR2 SVGEGT. Trimming took off 7 bases at V and 6 bases at J, with 13 bases between the two ends. The CDR3 protein is CASTTGLGQPQHF. The CDR3 DNA reads as TGTGCCAGCACGACAGGATTGGGTCAGCCCCAGCATTTT.

This clonotype was counted at least ten times. This chain joins TRBV13 and TRBJ2-1; D might be TRBD1 or TRBD2, each matching 7 bases. The CDR3 runs 15 residues. V was trimmed by 7 bases and J by 4 bases, leaving 17 bases between them. Germline CDR1 and CDR2: PRHDT and FYEKMQ (reference sequence). CDR3 sequence reads: CASKETRGGYNEQFF. The CDR3 coding sequence is TGTGCCAGCAAGGAGACCAGGGGGGGATACAATGAGCAGTTCTTC.

This clonotype has at least ten counts. This chain connects TRBV7-8 to TRBJ2-7; D is unclear. CDR1 SGHVS and CDR2 FQNEAQ come from the germline V gene. This CDR3 contains 13 residues. V was trimmed by 1 base and J by 5 bases, leaving 9 bases between them. The CDR3 DNA reads as TGTGCCAGCAGCTTAGGGTCGCGACACGAGCAGTACTTC. Translation gives CASSLGSRHEQYF.

This clonotype has ten or more counts. The chain uses TRBV25-1 and TRBJ2-7; possibly TRBD2 for D (5 bases). Trimming pared 1 base from V and 1 base from J, leaving 8 bases between. Per the germline V gene, CDR1 is MGHDK and CDR2 is SYGVNS. The CDR3 has 14 amino acids. The CDR3 reads CASSEFERSYEQYF. CDR3 DNA: TGTGCCAGCAGTGAATTTGAGCGGTCCTACGAGCAGTACTTC.

In its sample, this clonotype was seen many times. The rearrangement links TRBV6-5 to TRBJ2-5; D might be TRBD2 (6 bases). Trimming took 2 bases from V and 5 from J, leaving 9 bases between them. The CDR3 extends over 13 amino acids. Germline-derived CDR1 and CDR2 are MNHEY and SVGAGI. CDR3: CASSYGEVETQYF. As DNA, the CDR3 is TGTGCCAGCAGTTACGGGGAGGTGGAGACCCAGTACTTC.

At least ten counts were recorded for this clonotype. This chain joins TRBV29-1 and TRBJ2-6, with a tentative D call TRBD1 (6 bases). This CDR3 region has 14 residues. The V end was cut by 4 bases, the J end by 2 bases, with 9 bases between. Germline V gene sequence: CDR1 SQVTM, CDR2 ANQGSEA. The CDR3 is CSVGGGTGANVLTF. CDR3 in DNA: TGCAGCGTTGGAGGGGGAACTGGGGCCAACGTCCTGACTTTC.

This clonotype was recorded at least ten times. This chain links TRBV25-1 with TRBJ2-3, with 7 bases fitting TRBD1. The germline V gene encodes CDR1 MGHDK and CDR2 SYGVNS. Trimming at V came to 4 bases and at J to 4 bases, leaving 11 bases not matched to a gene. The CDR3 is made up of 16 amino acids. In DNA form, the CDR3 reads TGTGCCAGCAGTGGATCGGGACAGAGTATCGCAGATACGCAGTATTTT. Protein sequence: CASSGSGQSIADTQYF.

This clonotype was counted ten times or more. This sequence joins TRBV12-3 or TRBV12-4 and TRBJ1-2; 8 bases line up with TRBD1. V gave up 6 bases and J gave up 6 bases; unmatched junction bases: 9. The CDR3 is 14 residues long. CDR3 residues: CASSPSPDRDGYTF. The CDR3 nucleotides read TGTGCCAGCAGCCCCTCACCGGACAGGGATGGCTACACCTTC.

This clonotype was seen at least ten times. V gene TRBV9 combines with J gene TRBJ1-2; 8 bases are a match to TRBD1. The germline V gene encodes CDR1 SGDLS and CDR2 YYNGEE. The ends lost 3 bases at V and 4 bases at J; junction bases unmatched: 2. This CDR3 comprises 13 residues. The CDR3 DNA reads as TGTGCCAGCAGCGGACAGGGGATCTATGGCTACACCTTC. This translates into CASSGQGIYGYTF.

This clonotype was found many times. The V call is TRBV5-1, the J call TRBJ2-7; unclear D gene. V lost 7 bases to trimming and J lost 5 bases, with 19 bases between them. Germline CDR1 is SGHRS and CDR2 is YFSETQ. The CDR3 loop spans 14 amino acids. CDR3: CASGVERMADEQYF. CDR3 coding DNA: TGCGCCAGCGGGGTGGAGAGAATGGCGGACGAGCAGTACTTC. Drawing the rest from reference TRBV5-1 and TRBJ2-7, the complete variable domain is KAGVTQTPRYLIKTRGQQVTLSCSPISGHRSVSWYQQTPGQGLQFLFEYFSETQRNKGNFPGRFSGRQFSNSRSEMNVSTLELGDSALYLCASGVERMADEQYFGPGTRLTVT.

This clonotype was counted at least ten times. The chain joins TRBV28 to TRBJ1-2, with D perhaps matching TRBD1 (5 bases). Looked up from germline, CDR1 is MDHEN and CDR2 is SYDVKM. CDR3 length: 13 amino acids. The V end lost 4 bases, the J end lost 7 bases, and 13 bases lay between the germline ends. CDR3 loop: CASSYGTGRGYTF. The CDR3 DNA reads as TGTGCCAGCAGTTACGGAACAGGTCGTGGCTACACCTTC.

In its sample, this clonotype was seen many times. The rearrangement links TRBV5-1 to TRBJ1-4; D is uncertain. The CDR3 contains 14 residues. Deletions cut 0 bases from V and 8 bases from J, with 11 bases between. Germline V gene sequence: CDR1 SGHRS, CDR2 YFSETQ. In DNA form, the CDR3 reads TGCGCCAGCAGCTTGGGACATCCTGACGAAAAACTGTTTTTT. Encoded protein: CASSLGHPDEKLFF.

This clonotype was detected many times. The V gene is TRBV6-2 or TRBV6-3, the J gene TRBJ2-1; TRBD2 agrees at 7 bases. V shed 4 bases and J 3 bases; nucleotides not matched to a gene: 12. Germline V gene data show CDR1 as MNHEY and CDR2 as SVGEGT. The CDR3 sequence is 17 residues long. CDR3 in amino acids: CASSFSGSVAGYNEQFF. The CDR3 DNA reads TGTGCCAGCAGTTTTTCAGGGTCGGTAGCGGGCTACAATGAGCAGTTCTTC.

The table lists this clonotype with many counts. This sequence joins TRBV10-3 and TRBJ2-3, with 10 positions matching TRBD1. J lost 4 bases, V lost 4 bases, and 2 bases had no gene match. The CDR3 spans 14 residues. In germline, CDR1 is ENHRY, CDR2 SYGVKD. CDR3 coding DNA: TGTGCCATCAGTGGGACAGGGGGATCAGATACGCAGTATTTT. It encodes CAISGTGGSDTQYF.

The chain couples TRBV10-3 to TRBJ1-2, with 8 bases that match TRBD1. This CDR3 has 15 amino acids. The V gene end was trimmed by 7 bases and the J gene end by 4 bases; junction bases not matched to a gene: 11. The germline CDR1 and CDR2 sequences are ENHRY and SYGVKD. In nucleotides, the CDR3 is TGTGCCATCACCTACGACAGGGGTCGGTTCTATGGCTACACCTTC. Amino acid sequence: CAITYDRGRFYGYTF.